The 15 T cell receptor beta chains given below trace back to one sample, sequenced in a study of T cells after yellow fever vaccination. Each CDR3 protein gets one entry after TCRdb re-called the 5' RACE reads with MiXCR. The sample lists about 240,000 distinct CDR3 sequences, roughly 3.5% seen once, with 15% to 20% in the top ten. The sequenced sample was PBMCs, obtained 15 days after the yellow fever booster vaccination. These receptors were collected from a young man who received the YFV17D yellow fever vaccine.

As to this clonotype: A read error may be the cause here, since a much bigger clone is one base away. The rearrangement joins TRBV18 to TRBJ2-5; 8 nucleotides line up with TRBD2. The end of the DNA aligns better with TRBJ2-1, so the J call may be wrong. This CDR3 comprises 14 residues. Germline V gene data show CDR1 as KGHSH and CDR2 as LQKENI. The DNA for the CDR3 is TGTGCCAGCTCACCACCGGGACTAGTTGGGACCCAGTTCTTC. Its protein is CASSPPGLVGTQFF.

The table lists this clonotype with many counts. The genes are TRBV9 and TRBJ1-4; no clear D. Germline assignment: CDR1 SGDLS and CDR2 YYNGEE. The ends were cut back, 0 bases at V and 8 bases at J, with 11 bases in the middle. The CDR3 length is 14 residues. This CDR3 is CASSVGGGGEKLFF. The CDR3 DNA is TGTGCCAGCAGCGTAGGGGGAGGTGGCGAAAAACTGTTTTTT. The complete variable domain, with remaining parts taken from reference TRBV9 and TRBJ1-4, reads DSGVTQTPKHLITATGQRVTLRCSPRSGDLSVYWYQQSLDQGLQFLIQYYNGEERAKGNILERFSAQQFPDLHSELNLSSLELGDSALYFCASSVGGGGEKLFFGSGTQLSVL.

This clonotype was recorded at least ten times. CDR3 nucleotides: TGTGCTAGTGCCCCTCCGGCTAGCGGGGTTCAAGAGACCCAGTACTTC. Its translation: CASAPPASGVQETQYF. The V gene is TRBV12-5, the J gene TRBJ2-5, with 9 bases matching TRBD2. Per the germline V gene, CDR1 is LGHNT and CDR2 is FRNRAP. Trimming cost V 7 bases and J 2 bases; bases outside gene matches: 11. This CDR3 has 16 residues.

This clonotype was seen ten or more times. The V and J genes are TRBV5-1 and TRBJ1-2, with 8 bases lining up with TRBD1. The CDR3 sequence is 15 residues long. Unmatched junction bases numbered 9, after V lost 4 bases and J lost 4 bases. Germline V gene sequence: CDR1 SGHRS, CDR2 YFSETQ. The CDR3 bases are TGCGCCAGCAGCCTGGACAGGGTGGAGGTCTATGGCTACACCTTC. Translated: CASSLDRVEVYGYTF.

This chain connects TRBV5-4 to TRBJ1-3; TRBD1 matches at 7 bases. This CDR3 has 15 amino acids. J lost 2 bases, V lost 3 bases, and 5 bases had no gene match. Germline lookup yields CDR1 SGHNT and CDR2 YYREEE (reference sequence). CDR3 amino acids: CASSWQGGAGNTIYF. Written as DNA, the CDR3 is TGTGCCAGCAGCTGGCAGGGGGGGGCTGGAAACACCATATATTTT.

This clonotype was counted many times. The rearrangement links TRBV20-1 to TRBJ2-4; D gene uncertain. Trimming took off 0 bases at V and 3 bases at J, with 9 bases between the two ends. CDR3 length equals 14 residues. Germline assignment: CDR1 DFQATT and CDR2 SNEGSKA (reference sequence). DNA for the CDR3: TGCAGTGCTAGAGATCTTGATATCAAAAACATTCAGTACTTC. Amino acids: CSARDLDIKNIQYF.

There are many counts of this clonotype. V gene TRBV27 combines with J gene TRBJ2-3, with 9 bases identical to TRBD1. Germline assignment: CDR1 MNHEY and CDR2 SMNVEV (reference sequence). V was clipped by 6 bases and J by 13 bases; unmatched bases: 11. The CDR3 has 13 amino acids. CDR3 amino acids: CASSLNLGQGKYF. CDR3 sequence (DNA): TGTGCCAGCAGCCTAAACCTCGGACAGGGGAAGTATTTT.

The table lists this clonotype with many counts. The chain is built from TRBV29-1 and TRBJ2-7, with D perhaps matching TRBD1 (6 bases). This CDR3 has 13 amino acids. Germline V gene sequence: CDR1 SQVTM, CDR2 ANQGSEA. Trimming took off 4 bases at V and 0 bases at J, with 10 bases between the two ends. CDR3 nucleotide sequence: TGCAGCGTTGGGACAGCGGACTCCTACGAGCAGTACTTC. Its translation: CSVGTADSYEQYF.

Ten or more counts support this clonotype. The J gene is TRBJ1-2, the V gene TRBV5-1, with D unclear. There are 14 residues in the CDR3. The V and J ends lost 0 bases and 1 base respectively, with 7 bases between them. CDR1 and CDR2 from the germline V gene are SGHRS and YFSETQ. The CDR3 region has the DNA TGCGCCAGCAGCTTGGAGGGCAATAACTATGGCTACACCTTC. Translated, it gives CASSLEGNNYGYTF.

This clonotype was counted at least ten times. The genes are TRBV12-3 or TRBV12-4 and TRBJ1-2, with 8 bases identical to TRBD1. Trimming took 6 bases from V and 6 from J; bases not matched to a gene: 6. This CDR3 spans 13 amino acids. CDR3 DNA: TGTGCCAGCAGACGGACAGGGTCGGATGGCTACACCTTC. Residues: CASRRTGSDGYTF.

This clonotype was observed many times. The J gene is TRBJ1-1, the V gene TRBV27; possibly TRBD1 for D (6 bases). CDR3 size: 13 residues. Germline V CDR1 and CDR2: MNHEY, SMNVEV (reference sequence). V dropped 4 bases and J dropped 7 bases, with 13 bases sitting between them. The CDR3 spells CASSSYLDSEAFF. The CDR3 coding sequence is TGTGCCAGCAGTTCCTACTTGGACAGTGAAGCTTTCTTT.

This clonotype was seen many times. The V call is TRBV12-3 or TRBV12-4, the J call TRBJ1-5, with no clear D. This CDR3 has 13 residues. Trimming left V 6 bases short and J 5 bases short, with 11 bases between. The CDR3 DNA reads as TGTGCCAGCAGCCCGGTTGAGCATCAGCCCCAGCATTTT. Protein product: CASSPVEHQPQHF.

Many counts were recorded for this clonotype. The chain has TRBV7-2 and TRBJ2-7; D could derive from TRBD1 or TRBD2 (5 bases each). The CDR3 has 14 amino acids. The V end lost 1 base, the J end lost 4 bases, and 11 bases lay between the germline ends. CDR1 is SGHTA, CDR2 FQGNSA, per germline. The CDR3 sequence is CASSLGDGRYEQYF. The CDR3 DNA sequence: TGTGCCAGCAGCTTAGGGGACGGGCGTTACGAGCAGTACTTC.

As regards this clonotype: Compared with germline, one end of the junction differs, possibly owing to a read error. The genes are TRBV4-3 and TRBJ2-6, with D perhaps matching TRBD1 or TRBD2 (5 bases each). The CDR3 extends over 17 amino acids. CDR1 and CDR2 from the germline V gene are LGHNA and YSLEER. In nucleotides, the CDR3 is TGCGCCAGCAGCCAAGATCTGAAAGGTTCCGGGGCCTACGTCCTGACTTTC. Protein sequence: CASSQDLKGSGAYVLTF.

This clonotype has a count of ten or more. This chain uses TRBV15 with TRBJ2-5; 7 nucleotides match TRBD2. Germline loops: CDR1 LNHNV, CDR2 YYDKDF (reference sequence). J was trimmed by 0 bases and V by 8 bases; bases with no gene match: 3. There are 13 residues in the CDR3. This chain's CDR3 is CATHGGNQETQYF. The CDR3 region has the DNA TGTGCCACCCACGGGGGGAACCAAGAGACCCAGTACTTC.